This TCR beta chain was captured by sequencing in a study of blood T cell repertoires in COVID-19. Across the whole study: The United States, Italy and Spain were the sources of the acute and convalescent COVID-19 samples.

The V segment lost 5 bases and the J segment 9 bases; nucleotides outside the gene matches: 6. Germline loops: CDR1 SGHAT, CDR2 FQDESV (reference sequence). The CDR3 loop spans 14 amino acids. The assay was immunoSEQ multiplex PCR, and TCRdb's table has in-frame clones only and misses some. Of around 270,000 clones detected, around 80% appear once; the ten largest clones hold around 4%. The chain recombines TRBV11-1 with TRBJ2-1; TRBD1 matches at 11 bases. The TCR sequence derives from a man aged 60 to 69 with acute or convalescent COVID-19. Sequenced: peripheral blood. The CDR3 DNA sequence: TGTGCCAGCAGCCGGGACAGGGGGGGAGGTGAGCAGTTCTTC. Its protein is CASSRDRGGGEQFF.